The 19 T cell receptor beta chains presented below share a single source sample, sequenced in a study of tumor-infiltrating lymphocytes in primary liver carcinoma. Germline DNA was also extracted, and blood RNA was taken from unsorted whole blood. TCR beta cDNA was made from around 460 ng total RNA with a constant-region primer. Modified slightly, ARM-PCR produced TCR beta libraries over three nested multiplex PCR rounds. Each of the first two PCR rounds ran approximately 11 cycles with TRBV1-TRBV30 forward and C-beta reverse primers. TCRdb reprocessed the multiplex PCR reads with MiXCR, giving one entry per CDR3 protein. The table includes 320,000 or so distinct CDR3 sequences, approximately 60% detected once. Input material: peripheral blood. All receptors derive from a man between 35 and 55 years old with primary liver carcinoma and hepatitis B virus infection.

This clonotype occurred once. This may stem from a read error, because a much larger clone lies one nucleotide away. V is TRBV10-3 and J is TRBJ2-7; D not resolved. The CDR3 has 16 amino acids. Germline loops: CDR1 ENHRY, CDR2 SYGVKD. As DNA, the CDR3 is TGTGCCATCATTGAGTCGATGGACCGGCTGGGGAAAGAGCAGTACTTC. Its protein is CAIIESMDRLGKEQYF.

To note about this clonotype: A much larger clone sits a single nucleotide away, making a read error possible. The chain joins TRBV10-3 to TRBJ2-7; D is possibly TRBD2 (6 bases). CDR1 and CDR2 (germline): ENHRY, SYGVKD. CDR3 length: 11 residues. Deletions cut 6 bases from V and 6 bases from J, with 9 bases between. Here the CDR3 reads CAIRAGSEQYF. The CDR3 nucleotides are TGTGCCATCAGAGCCGGGAGCGAGCAGTACTTC.

With respect to this clonotype: At one boundary the junction diverges from the germline segment, which might be a read error. The V call is TRBV11-1, the J call TRBJ2-1, with D perhaps matching TRBD1 (5 bases). Germline V gene lookup returns CDR1 SGHAT and CDR2 FQDESV (reference sequence). The CDR3 runs 15 residues. CDR3 in amino acids: CASSFRTWTYDEQFF. Written as DNA, the CDR3 is TGTGCCAGCAGCTTCAGGACATGGACCTACGATGAGCAGTTCTTC.

About this clonotype itself: This may arise from a read error, as a much more abundant clone is one base away. This chain uses TRBV12-3 or TRBV12-4 with TRBJ2-1; D remains unclear. This CDR3 is 13 amino acids long. Trimming removed 3 bases from V and 6 bases from J, with 9 bases in between. The CDR3 DNA reads TGTGCCAGCAGTTTCGCAGACGTCAATGAGCAGTTCTTC. Translating it yields CASSFADVNEQFF.

Comments on this clonotype: This may arise from a read error, as a much more abundant clone is one base away. This chain links TRBV29-1 with TRBJ2-7, with a tentative D call TRBD1 (5 bases). The CDR3 consists of 15 residues. CDR1 and CDR2 (germline): SQVTM, ANQGSEA. V shed 6 bases and J shed 6 bases, with 24 bases lying between them. The CDR3 protein is CSVTKATVLFGEQYF. DNA of the CDR3: TGCAGCGTCACAAAGGCGACAGTCCTTTTTGGCGAGCAGTACTTC.

As regards this clonotype: Given a much more abundant clone one base away, this may be a read error. The gene calls are TRBV6-2 or TRBV6-3 and TRBJ2-7, with 9 bases lining up with TRBD2. Germline loops: CDR1 MNHEY, CDR2 SVGEGT. The CDR3 has 17 amino acids. This chain's CDR3 is CVSSYSLAGLSSYEQYF. CDR3 nucleotides: TGTGTCAGCAGTTACTCGCTAGCGGGACTAAGCTCCTACGAGCAGTACTTC.

As regards this clonotype: At one end the junction does not follow the germline gene, possibly because of a read error. V is TRBV5-1 and J is TRBJ2-2; TRBD2 matches 9 bases. CDR3 length: 16 amino acids. Germline V lookup: CDR1 SGHRS, CDR2 YFSETQ. The CDR3 sequence: CASSPLLAGSTRELFF. In DNA form, the CDR3 reads TGCGCCAGCAGCCCTCTACTAGCGGGTTCTACCCGGGAGCTATTTTTT.

About this clonotype: Germline is not matched at one junction end, which may reflect a read error. This chain links TRBV5-4 with TRBJ2-7, with TRBD1 as a possible D gene (6 bases). This CDR3 is built from 14 residues. Per the germline V gene, CDR1 is SGHNT and CDR2 is YYREEE (reference sequence). The CDR3 protein is CARSFRGPTYEQYF. CDR3 DNA sequence: TGTGCCAGGAGCTTCAGGGGACCTACCTACGAGCAGTACTTC.

Concerning this clonotype: Being one base from a much bigger clone, this may be a read error. The V gene is TRBV6-5, the J gene TRBJ2-3; 9 bases fit TRBD2. The CDR3 totals 18 residues. J lost 4 bases, V lost 11 bases, and 22 bases had no gene match. Germline loops: CDR1 MNHEY, CDR2 SVGAGI. The CDR3 reads CAGTTKRTAGGPPDTQYF. In DNA form, the CDR3 reads TGTGCCGGCACTACCAAGAGGACGGCGGGAGGGCCTCCAGATACGCAGTATTTT.

In regard to this clonotype: It may be a read error: a sequence one base away is much more abundant. V is TRBV5-1 and J is TRBJ2-1, with TRBD2 as a possible D gene (6 bases). V shed 7 bases and J shed 5 bases, with 16 bases lying between them. The CDR3 consists of 14 residues. Germline CDR1 is SGHRS and CDR2 is YFSETQ. The CDR3 region is CASCGGSGHNEQFF. The CDR3 DNA follows: TGCGCCAGCTGCGGAGGGAGCGGCCACAATGAGCAGTTCTTC.

CDR3 protein: CASSEGRQNIQYF. The CDR3 DNA follows: TGTGCCAGCAGTGAAGGGCGGCAAAACATTCAGTACTTC. The rearrangement uses TRBV6-1 and TRBJ2-4; D gene ambiguous. The CDR3 is 13 amino acids. Trimming took off 1 base at V and 5 bases at J, with 6 bases between the two ends. The germline V gene encodes CDR1 MNHNS and CDR2 SASEGT.

About this clonotype: This sequence may be a read error, since a much larger clone differs from it by one base. The J gene is TRBJ2-7, the V gene TRBV12-3 or TRBV12-4; maybe TRBD1 (5 bases). The CDR3 extends over 14 amino acids. The V and J ends lost 3 bases and 2 bases respectively, with 11 bases between them. CDR3 nucleotides: TGTGCCAGCAGTTTGGGGTTGGACACCTACGAGCAGTACTTC. Translation gives CASSLGLDTYEQYF.

This clonotype was seen a handful of times. In nucleotides, the CDR3 is TGTGCCAGCAGCCAAGGAGTGTCCCAAGAGACCCAGTACTTC. Translation: CASSQGVSQETQYF. The V and J genes are TRBV11-2 and TRBJ2-5, with D hard to call. The CDR3 runs 14 residues. The germline V and J ends were trimmed by 5 bases and 1 base, with 11 bases remaining between them. The germline V gene has CDR1 SGHAT and CDR2 FQNNGV. Together with reference TRBV11-2 and TRBJ2-5, the CDR3 gives the full variable domain: EAGVAQSPRYKIIEKRQSVAFWCNPISGHATLYWYQQILGQGPKLLIQFQNNGVVDDSQLPKDRFSAERLKGVDSTLKIQPAKLEDSAVYLCASSQGVSQETQYFGPGTRLLVL.

This clonotype was observed many times. The chain joins TRBV29-1 to TRBJ2-5; 7 bases line up with TRBD1. This CDR3 is built from 13 residues. Germline V gene lookup returns CDR1 SQVTM and CDR2 ANQGSEA. V lost 7 bases, J lost 4 bases, and 9 bases stayed unmatched. CDR3 region: CSGIQGTGETQYF. In nucleotides, the CDR3 is TGCAGCGGCATACAGGGGACGGGAGAGACCCAGTACTTC.

To note about this clonotype: This could be a read error, since a much larger clone is one nucleotide away. The V and J genes are TRBV29-1 and TRBJ2-3; possible D gene TRBD2, 5 bases. The CDR3 totals 13 residues. The ends were cut back, 6 bases at V and 5 bases at J, with 15 bases in the middle. CDR1 and CDR2 (germline): SQVTM, ANQGSEA. Written as DNA, the CDR3 is TGCAGCGTAGTAGTGGGAGACGGAGATACGCAGTATTTT. This encodes CSVVVGDGDTQYF.

V is TRBV4-1 and J is TRBJ2-1, with 8 bases lining up with TRBD1. V lost 1 base and J lost 8; bases outside the gene matches: 7. Germline CDR1 is MGHRA and CDR2 is YSYEKL. The CDR3 totals 15 residues. The CDR3 sequence is CASSQGQGSLDEQFF. The DNA for the CDR3 is TGCGCCAGCAGCCAAGGACAGGGGAGTTTGGATGAGCAGTTCTTC.

Remarks on this clonotype: It may be a read error: a sequence one base away is much more abundant. The chain has TRBV6-6 and TRBJ2-4, with 8 bases matching TRBD1. The V gene end was trimmed by 4 bases and the J gene end by 0 bases; junction bases not matched to a gene: 29. This CDR3 has 24 amino acids. CDR1 MNHNY and CDR2 SVGAGI come from the germline V gene (reference sequence). CDR3 region: CASSLPLKTGEASARDEAKNIQYF. In DNA form, the CDR3 reads TGTGCCAGCAGTTTGCCCCTCAAGACAGGGGAGGCGAGTGCGCGGGATGAAGCCAAAAACATTCAGTACTTC.

The rearrangement uses TRBV7-9 and TRBJ2-1, with 7 bases identical to TRBD2. Germline assignment: CDR1 SEHNR and CDR2 FQNEAQ (reference sequence). The CDR3 has 16 residues. The junction had 7 bases not matched to a gene; V was cut back by 5 bases and J by 0 bases. CDR3 region: CASSPPGGSSYNEQFF. In DNA form, the CDR3 reads TGTGCCAGCAGCCCCCCTGGCGGGAGCTCCTACAATGAGCAGTTCTTC.

The gene calls are TRBV29-1 and TRBJ1-2; a weak D match, TRBD1 (6 bases). V lost 6 bases, J lost 3 bases, and 17 bases lay in between. Germline V CDR1 and CDR2: SQVTM, ANQGSEA. This CDR3 is 14 amino acids long. CDR3 in amino acids: CSVIRGRADYGYTF. CDR3 sequence (DNA): TGCAGCGTAATACGGGGGCGCGCGGACTATGGCTACACCTTC.